This T cell receptor (beta chain) derives from a study of T cell clones after liver transplantation. Study background: Graft-donor-reactive sequences were compared with third-party-reactive TCRbeta sequences from pre-transplant mixed lymphocyte reactions. Tolerance: complete withdrawal held at least one year, liver enzymes staying within twice normal. Blood was drawn pre-transplant, before withdrawal, and after full or failed withdrawal.

Of note for this clone: No antigen is known for it. This CDR3 is also generated by other DNA sequences in the sample.

Whole-study results and caveats: Graft donor-reactive T cells possibly entered the graft instead of undergoing deletion.

Trimming took off 3 bases at V and 4 bases at J, with 9 bases between the two ends. Germline assignment: CDR1 MNHEY and CDR2 SMNVEV (reference sequence). This CDR3 contains 13 residues. TCRdb's copy holds only in-frame clones and misses some; the assay was immunoSEQ multiplex PCR. This sample has 50,000 to 60,000 clones; 70% to 75% occur once, and the top ten carry over 8%. This chain joins TRBV27 and TRBJ1-1; weak D call: TRBD1 (5 bases). The sequencing here drew on CD4+ T cells from blood, taken at the 22-month timepoint. This clonotype was sampled from a human patient who received a liver transplant. Some T cells may be transferred from the graft donor. CDR3 amino acids: CASSFQGGTEAFF. CDR3 nucleotides: TGTGCCAGCAGTTTCCAGGGAGGCACTGAAGCTTTCTTT.